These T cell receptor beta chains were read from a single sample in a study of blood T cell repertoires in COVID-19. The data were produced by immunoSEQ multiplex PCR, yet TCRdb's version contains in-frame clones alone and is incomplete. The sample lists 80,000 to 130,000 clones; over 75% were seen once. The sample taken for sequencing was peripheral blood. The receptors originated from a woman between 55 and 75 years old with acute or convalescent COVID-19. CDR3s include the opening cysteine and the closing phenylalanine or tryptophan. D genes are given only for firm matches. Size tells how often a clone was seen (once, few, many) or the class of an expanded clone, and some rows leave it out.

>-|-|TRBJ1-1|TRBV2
TGTGCCAGCACAGGGCCTCGGATGAACACTGAAGCTTTCTTT
CASTGPRMNTEAFF
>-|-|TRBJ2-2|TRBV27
TGTGCCAGCAGTTTGGCTAGCACCGGGGAGCTGTTTTTT
CASSLASTGELFF
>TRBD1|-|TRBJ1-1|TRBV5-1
TGCGCCAGCAGCGGGGGACAGGGCGACACTGAAGCTTTCTTT
CASSGGQGDTEAFF
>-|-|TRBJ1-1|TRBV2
TGTGCCAGCAAACCTAGTGGGGCTTGGAACACTGAAGCTTTCTTT
CASKPSGAWNTEAFF
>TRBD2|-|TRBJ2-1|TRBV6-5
TGTGCCAGCAGATCCCTAGCGGGAGTCAATGAGCAGTTCTTC
CASRSLAGVNEQFF
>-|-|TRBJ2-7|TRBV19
TGTGCCAGTAGCCCAGACAGTGTAGGGGTCTACGAGCAGTACTTC
CASSPDSVGVYEQYF
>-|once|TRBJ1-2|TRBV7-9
TGTGCCAGCAGCTTAGTATCAGCTAACTATGGCTACACCTTC
CASSLVSANYGYTF
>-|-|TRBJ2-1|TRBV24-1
TGTGCCACCAGTGAGGGTGTAGGGGTGGGGCGTTATGAGCAGTTCTTC
CATSEGVGVGRYEQFF
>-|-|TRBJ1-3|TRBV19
TGTGCCAGTAGTGCGGACACTCCGCGCGGAAACACCATATATTTT
CASSADTPRGNTIYF
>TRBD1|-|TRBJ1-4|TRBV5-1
TGCGCCAGCAGCTCGGGACAGACTAATGAAAAACTGTTTTTT
CASSSGQTNEKLFF
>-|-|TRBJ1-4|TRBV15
TGTGCCACCAGCGGGGGCCCAAACAATGAAAAACTGTTTTTT
CATSGGPNNEKLFF
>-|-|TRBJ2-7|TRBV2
TGTGCCAGCACGGGGGTTCCAGATTGGGAGCAGTACTTC
CASTGVPDWEQYF
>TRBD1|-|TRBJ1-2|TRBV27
TGTGCCAGCAGTTTCGGGACAGGGGGCGACTATGGCTACACCTTC
CASSFGTGGDYGYTF
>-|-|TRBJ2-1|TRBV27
TGTGCCAGCAGTTTAACCGGGAATGAGCAGTTCTTC
CASSLTGNEQFF
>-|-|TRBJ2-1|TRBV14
TGTGCCAGCAGCCAAGTCGGGGGAACCTACAATGAGCAGTTCTTC
CASSQVGGTYNEQFF
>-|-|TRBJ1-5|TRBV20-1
TGCAGTGCTAGTTCCAGGGACAATCAGCCCCAGCATTTT
CSASSRDNQPQHF
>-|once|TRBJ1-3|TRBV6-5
TGTGCCAGCAGGAAGCTTGGTACGGTTGGAAACACCATATATTTT
CASRKLGTVGNTIYF
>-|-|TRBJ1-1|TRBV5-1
TGCGCCAGCAGCTTGCACGGTCCTGGCACTGAAGCTTTCTTT
CASSLHGPGTEAFF
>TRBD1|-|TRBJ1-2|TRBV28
TGTGCCAGCAGTTATCCCGAGGGGGACAGTAACTATGGCTACACCTTC
CASSYPEGDSNYGYTF
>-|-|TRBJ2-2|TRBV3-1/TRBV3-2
TGTGCCAGTTTCCCCTCAGGGGCCCGGTCCGGGGAGCTGTTTTTT
CASFPSGARSGELFF
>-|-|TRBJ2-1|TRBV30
TGTGCCTGGAGTGCCGACCCAGCGGTCTCCGACAATGAGCAGTTCTTC
CAWSADPAVSDNEQFF
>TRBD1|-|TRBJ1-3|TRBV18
TGTGCCAGCTCAACTAAACCGGGACAGGGGACGGGAAACACCATATATTTT
CASSTKPGQGTGNTIYF
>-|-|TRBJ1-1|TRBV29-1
TGCAGCGTTGCCAGGCTTAACACTGAAGCTTTCTTT
CSVARLNTEAFF
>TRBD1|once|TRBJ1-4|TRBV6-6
TGTGCCAGCAGTTACTCGGGACAGGGTAATGAAAAACTGTTTTTT
CASSYSGQGNEKLFF
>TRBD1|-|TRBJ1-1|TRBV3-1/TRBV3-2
TGTGCCAGCAGCCAAGCAGGGGGGCGTACTGAAGCTTTCTTT
CASSQAGGRTEAFF
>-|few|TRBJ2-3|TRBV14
TGTGCCAGCAGCCGCCCAGTTTTAGGGAGTGATACGCAGTATTTT
CASSRPVLGSDTQYF
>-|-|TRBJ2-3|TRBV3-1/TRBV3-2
TGTGCCAGCAGCCAAGTGGCTGAAACAGATACGCAGTATTTT
CASSQVAETDTQYF
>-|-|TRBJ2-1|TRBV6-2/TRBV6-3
TGTGCCAGCAGTTATCTCAATGAGCAGTTCTTC
CASSYLNEQFF
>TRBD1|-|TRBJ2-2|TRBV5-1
TGCGCCAGCAGCTTCGACGGACAGGGTACCGGGGAGCTGTTTTTT
CASSFDGQGTGELFF
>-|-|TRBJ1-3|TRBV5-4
TGTGCCAGCAGTGCCCGGGGGATCTCTGGAAACACCATATATTTT
CASSARGISGNTIYF
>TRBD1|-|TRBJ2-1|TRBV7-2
TGTGCCAGCAGCTTAGGCGGCAGGGGGCTTAGCGATGAGCAGTTCTTC
CASSLGGRGLSDEQFF
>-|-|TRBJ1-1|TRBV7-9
TGTGCCAGCGACCCGACGATGACAAACACTGAAGCTTTCTTT
CASDPTMTNTEAFF
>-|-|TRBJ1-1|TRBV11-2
TGTGCCAGCAGCTTAGAGGCAGGCCGGGGCACTGAAGCTTTCTTT
CASSLEAGRGTEAFF
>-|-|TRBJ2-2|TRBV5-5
TGTGCCAGCAGCCCGGGTGGAGGGGTTCCCTCGGGGGAGCTGTTTTTT
CASSPGGGVPSGELFF
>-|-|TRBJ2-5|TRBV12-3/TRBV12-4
TGTGCCAGCAGGCCGCAGGGGGAGACCCAGTACTTC
CASRPQGETQYF
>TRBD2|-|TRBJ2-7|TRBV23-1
TGCGCCAGCAGCCATCTTCGGGAGGGGAGAGGTTACGAGCAGTACTTC
CASSHLREGRGYEQYF
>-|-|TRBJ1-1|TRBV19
TGTGCCAGTAGTATAGGAGGGGAAGCTTTCTTT
CASSIGGEAFF
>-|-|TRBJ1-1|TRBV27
TGTGCCAGCAGTTCGGGACACCGGTTAATTCATGAAGCTTTCTTT
CASSSGHRLIHEAFF
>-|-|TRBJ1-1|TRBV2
TGTGCCAGCAGTGAAGGGACACGCCTTGAAGCTTTCTTT
CASSEGTRLEAFF
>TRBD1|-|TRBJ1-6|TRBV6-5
TGTGCCAGCAGGACCTCCGGGACAGATCCTTCCCCCCTCCACTTT
CASRTSGTDPSPLHF
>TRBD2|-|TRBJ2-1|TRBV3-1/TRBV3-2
TGTGCCAGCAGCCAGCCCTTAGCGGGAGGGCCCTCCTCCTACAATGAGCAGTTCTTC
CASSQPLAGGPSSYNEQFF
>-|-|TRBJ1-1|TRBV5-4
TGTGCCAGCAGCTTGGAGTTCCGGGGGGTCGGGAACACTGAAGCTTTCTTT
CASSLEFRGVGNTEAFF
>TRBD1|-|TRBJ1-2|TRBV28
TGTGCCAGCAGTTTAGGGACAGTGGACTATGGCTACACCTTC
CASSLGTVDYGYTF
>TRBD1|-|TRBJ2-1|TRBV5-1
TGCGCCAGCAGCCCCCTGGACAGGGGGTACAATGAGCAGTTCTTC
CASSPLDRGYNEQFF
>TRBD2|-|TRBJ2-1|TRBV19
TGTGCCAGTAGTAATCTAGCGGGGGGTTTCTCCTACAATGAGCAGTTCTTC
CASSNLAGGFSYNEQFF
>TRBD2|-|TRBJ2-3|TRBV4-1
TGCGCCAGCAGCCTGTCGACTAGCGGCATCACAGATACGCAGTATTTT
CASSLSTSGITDTQYF
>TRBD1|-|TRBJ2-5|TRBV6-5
TGTGCCAGCAGCCGGGACAGCAAAGAGACCCAGTACTTC
CASSRDSKETQYF
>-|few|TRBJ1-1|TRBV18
TGTGCCAGCTCACCACCGTCCCGACAGAACACTGAAGCTTTCTTT
CASSPPSRQNTEAFF
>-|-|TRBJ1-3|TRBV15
TGTGCCACCAGCAGAGAGGCCTTCTCTGGAAACACCATATATTTT
CATSREAFSGNTIYF
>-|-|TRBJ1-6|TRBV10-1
TGCGCCAGCGCGGACAGCTATAATTCACCCCTCCACTTT
CASADSYNSPLHF
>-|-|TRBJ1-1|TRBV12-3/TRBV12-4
TGTGCCAGCAGTTTAATGGCAGTCGAAGCTTTCTTT
CASSLMAVEAFF